A single sample is the source of the 30 T cell receptor beta chains below, sequenced in a study of blood T cell repertoires in COVID-19. The protocol was immunoSEQ multiplex PCR, while the TCRdb copy is restricted to in-frame clones and leaves out a portion. In the table there are 350,000 to 450,000 clones, approximately 89% of which are singletons. The sample consisted of PBMCs or T cells enriched from blood (not recorded which). The receptors were gathered from a woman in her thirties who had recovered from COVID-19.

This rearrangement joins TRBV7-2 to TRBJ1-1, with 11 bases fitting TRBD1. Germline values: CDR1 SGHTA, CDR2 FQGNSA. The CDR3 is made up of 17 amino acids. J lost 0 bases, V lost 1 base, and 4 bases had no gene match. The CDR3 region has the DNA TGTGCCAGCAGCTTAGTGGGACAGGGGGGGGTGAACACTGAAGCTTTCTTT. Its translation is CASSLVGQGGVNTEAFF.

V usage is TRBV19 and J usage is TRBJ1-1, with D possibly TRBD1 on 5 matching bases. V gave up 3 bases and J gave up 0 bases, with 11 bases separating them. From germline, CDR1 is LNHDA and CDR2 SQIVND (reference sequence). This CDR3 is 15 amino acids long. DNA of the CDR3: TGTGCCAGTAGTATTAGGCAGGGCATGAACACTGAAGCTTTCTTT. It encodes CASSIRQGMNTEAFF.

V gene TRBV6-6 combines with J gene TRBJ1-2; 9 nucleotides align to TRBD1. Germline V lookup: CDR1 MNHNY, CDR2 SVGAGI (reference sequence). V was pared by 5 bases and J by 3 bases, with 7 bases of the junction left unmatched. This CDR3 contains 15 residues. CDR3 DNA sequence: TGTGCCAGCAGTGCCCGGGACAGGGATGACTATGGCTACACCTTC. As protein: CASSARDRDDYGYTF.

This chain uses TRBV2 with TRBJ2-3, with TRBD2 identical over 11 bases. The trim removed 4 bases at V and 4 bases at J, leaving 4 bases unmatched. Per germline, CDR1 SNHLY and CDR2 FYNNEI. The CDR3 runs 15 residues. In DNA, the CDR3 is TGTGCCAGCAGTGTAGCGGGAGGGCCGTCAGATACGCAGTATTTT. Its protein product is CASSVAGGPSDTQYF.

The chain is built from TRBV9 and TRBJ2-7; 7 bases fit TRBD1. The CDR3 runs to 14 residues. V gave up 0 bases and J gave up 2 bases; unmatched junction bases: 2. Germline V CDR1 and CDR2: SGDLS, YYNGEE. In DNA, the CDR3 is TGTGCCAGCAGCGTAGGGGACAGTACCTACGAGCAGTACTTC. Protein: CASSVGDSTYEQYF. Using reference TRBV9 and TRBJ2-7 for the parts outside the CDR3, the full variable domain is DSGVTQTPKHLITATGQRVTLRCSPRSGDLSVYWYQQSLDQGLQFLIQYYNGEERAKGNILERFSAQQFPDLHSELNLSSLELGDSALYFCASSVGDSTYEQYFGPGTRLTVT.

The V and J genes are TRBV5-1 and TRBJ2-7; 8 nucleotides align to TRBD2. V trimming: 0 bases; J trimming: 4 bases; junction bases outside the gene matches: 12. Germline lookup yields CDR1 SGHRS and CDR2 YFSETQ. The CDR3 covers 17 residues. CDR3 nucleotide sequence: TGCGCCAGCAGCTTGGTGACGGATAGCGGGATGTGGTACGAGCAGTACTTC. Translating it yields CASSLVTDSGMWYEQYF.

The rearrangement joins TRBV18 to TRBJ1-1; 7 bases agree with TRBD1. CDR1 and CDR2 from the germline V gene are KGHSH and LQKENI. The CDR3 spans 12 residues. V was pared by 4 bases and J by 7 bases, with 3 bases of the junction left unmatched. CDR3: CASSHWDSEAFF. Here the CDR3 DNA reads TGTGCCAGCTCACACTGGGACAGTGAAGCTTTCTTT.

This chain uses TRBV11-2 with TRBJ1-1; a possible D gene is TRBD1 (6 bases). Germline CDR1 is SGHAT and CDR2 is FQNNGV. V was clipped by 0 bases and J by 11 bases, with 13 bases between them. The CDR3 runs to 13 residues. The CDR3 spells CASSLEGGLVAFF. The CDR3 DNA sequence: TGTGCCAGCAGCTTAGAGGGGGGGCTCGTGGCTTTCTTT.

The rearrangement uses TRBV30 and TRBJ1-4; D ambiguous. V lost 2 bases, J lost 7 bases, and 17 bases lay in between. The CDR3 extends over 15 amino acids. The germline V gene has CDR1 GTSNPN and CDR2 SVGIG (reference sequence). CDR3 DNA: TGTGCCTGGAGTCTACCTACTCAGCGGACTGAAAAACTGTTTTTT. Translating it yields CAWSLPTQRTEKLFF. The full variable domain, its missing parts supplied by reference TRBV30 and TRBJ1-4, is SQTIHQWPATLVQPVGSPLSLECTVEGTSNPNLYWYRQAAGRGLQLLFYSVGIGQISSEVPQNLSASRPQDRQFILSSKKLLLSDSGFYLCAWSLPTQRTEKLFFGSGTQLSVL.

In this sample, this clone turned up a few times. The V call is TRBV10-3, the J call TRBJ2-1, with 9 bases lining up with TRBD2. Germline CDR1 is ENHRY and CDR2 is SYGVKD. V was clipped by 4 bases and J by 6 bases; unmatched bases: 7. The CDR3 runs to 15 residues. For the CDR3, the DNA is TGTGCCATCAGTGGGGCTAGCGGGATGGGCAATGAGCAGTTCTTC. Translation: CAISGASGMGNEQFF.

The chain combines TRBV7-8 with TRBJ2-2, with 9 bases matching TRBD1. With 1 base clipped from V and 2 bases from J, the junction kept 5 bases outside the gene matches. Germline loops: CDR1 SGHVS, CDR2 FQNEAQ. This CDR3 is 17 amino acids long. In DNA, the CDR3 is TGTGCCAGCAGCTTAGTGGGACAGGGTGCTAACACCGGGGAGCTGTTTTTT. It translates to CASSLVGQGANTGELFF. Based on the CDR3 plus reference TRBV7-8 and TRBJ2-2, the full variable domain is GAGVSQSPRYKVAKRGQDVALRCDPISGHVSLFWYQQALGQGPEFLTYFQNEAQLDKSGLPSDRFFAERPEGSVSTLKIQRTQQEDSAVYLCASSLVGQGANTGELFFGEGSRLTVL.

CDR3 in amino acids: CASSPGTGLYDTEAFF. CDR3 nucleotides: TGTGCCAGCTCACCGGGCACAGGGTTATACGACACTGAAGCTTTCTTT. V and J are TRBV18 and TRBJ1-1; tentatively, D is TRBD1 (6 bases). V lost 3 bases, J lost 3 bases, and 17 bases lay in between. The CDR3 has 16 amino acids. The germline CDR1 and CDR2 sequences are KGHSH and LQKENI.

The chain joins TRBV12-5 to TRBJ2-1; 14 nucleotides align to TRBD2. CDR1 is LGHNT and CDR2 is FRNRAP in the germline V gene. The CDR3 covers 16 residues. J lost 8 bases, V lost 6 bases, and 9 bases had no gene match. The CDR3 DNA reads TGTGCTAGTGGGGAGGGACTAGCGGGAGTAGTGGATGAGCAGTTCTTC. Residues: CASGEGLAGVVDEQFF. Looking up the rest from reference TRBV12-5 and TRBJ2-1 gives the full variable domain: DARVTQTPRHKVTEMGQEVTMRCQPILGHNTVFWYRQTMMQGLELLAYFRNRAPLDDSGMPKDRFSAEMPDATLATLKIQPSEPRDSAVYFCASGEGLAGVVDEQFFGPGTRLTVL.

V gene TRBV24-1 combines with J gene TRBJ1-5; no definite D call. CDR1 KGHDR and CDR2 SFDVKD come from the germline V gene. V was cut by 5 bases and J by 0 bases, with 7 bases left in between. The CDR3 loop spans 14 amino acids. CDR3 in amino acids: CATSGRYSNQPQHF. The CDR3 DNA follows: TGTGCCACCAGTGGTCGGTATAGCAATCAGCCCCAGCATTTT.

This clone was recorded only once. This sequence joins TRBV6-5 and TRBJ2-7, with D possibly matching TRBD1 (6 bases). The V end lost 6 bases, the J end lost 5 bases, and 17 bases lay between the germline ends. The CDR3 sequence is 14 residues long. Germline assignment: CDR1 MNHEY and CDR2 SVGAGI. CDR3 nucleotide sequence: TGTGCCAGCAGGGGACAAGGTCATGGTCACGAGCAGTACTTC. It specifies CASRGQGHGHEQYF.

This chain joins TRBV12-5 and TRBJ1-4; weak D call: TRBD1 (6 bases). This CDR3 is 17 amino acids long. The V gene's germline CDR1 is LGHNT and CDR2 FRNRAP. V gave up 4 bases and J gave up 3 bases, with 18 bases separating them. Here the CDR3 reads CASGYVQGDFSNEKLFF. The CDR3 DNA sequence: TGTGCTAGTGGTTACGTACAGGGAGATTTTTCTAATGAAAAACTGTTTTTT.

The J gene is TRBJ1-5, the V gene TRBV5-1, with 7 nucleotides matching TRBD1. This CDR3 has 17 residues. The V gene's germline CDR1 is SGHRS and CDR2 YFSETQ. With V trimmed by 0 bases and J by 2 bases, 8 bases remained unmatched. CDR3 in amino acids: CASSLGSGGGGNQPQHF. The CDR3, as DNA: TGCGCCAGCAGCTTGGGATCAGGGGGAGGTGGCAATCAGCCCCAGCATTTT.

There are many counts of this clone. The gene calls are TRBV10-1 and TRBJ1-1; no reliable D call. V was pared by 6 bases and J by 0 bases, with 8 bases between. The CDR3 runs 13 residues. Germline-derived CDR1 and CDR2 are WNHNN and SYGVQD (reference sequence). Here the CDR3 reads CASRSTLNTEAFF. The CDR3 DNA is TGCGCCAGCAGATCAACTTTGAACACTGAAGCTTTCTTT.

The chain has TRBV4-1 and TRBJ1-6; D possibly corresponds to TRBD1 (6 bases). The CDR3 contains 17 residues. Germline CDR1 and CDR2: MGHRA and YSYEKL. V lost 5 bases and J 2 bases, leaving 16 bases between the germline ends. Written as DNA, the CDR3 is TGCGCCAGCAGCTCCTGGACAGCGGTAACCTATAATTCACCCCTCCACTTT. Amino acids: CASSSWTAVTYNSPLHF.

The chain recombines TRBV10-3 with TRBJ2-3; no reliable D call. V gave up 1 base and J gave up 6 bases, with 11 bases separating them. Germline V gene lookup returns CDR1 ENHRY and CDR2 SYGVKD. The CDR3 consists of 14 residues. The CDR3 reads CAISEFARRDTQYF. The CDR3 DNA sequence: TGTGCCATCAGTGAGTTCGCCCGGCGGGATACGCAGTATTTT.

This clone was observed once. V is TRBV5-6 and J is TRBJ1-2, with TRBD1 as a possible D gene (5 bases). Germline V gene lookup returns CDR1 SGHDT and CDR2 YYEEEE. This CDR3 contains 15 residues. The V and J ends lost 0 bases and 5 bases respectively, with 14 bases between them. The CDR3 nucleotides read TGTGCCAGCAGCTTGGAAATTCTGGGGCTATATGGCTACACCTTC. It translates to CASSLEILGLYGYTF.

The chain uses TRBV4-1 and TRBJ2-7; 9 nucleotides line up with TRBD1. CDR1 is MGHRA, CDR2 YSYEKL, per germline. The ends lost 5 bases at V and 1 base at J; junction bases unmatched: 3. The CDR3 length is 14 residues. As DNA, the CDR3 is TGCGCCAGCAGCGTCGGACAGGGGTCCTACGAGCAGTACTTC. Translating gives CASSVGQGSYEQYF.

This rearrangement joins TRBV6-5 to TRBJ2-7, with D tentatively TRBD2 (6 bases). V was shortened by 1 base and J by 3 bases, with 10 bases between the two germline ends. Germline CDR1 and CDR2: MNHEY and SVGAGI. CDR3 length: 14 amino acids. The CDR3, as DNA: TGTGCCAGCAGTTACTGGGGGGAACACTACGAGCAGTACTTC. This codes for CASSYWGEHYEQYF.

This chain links TRBV19 with TRBJ2-7; D might be TRBD1 (7 bases). The CDR3 covers 15 residues. Germline lookup yields CDR1 LNHDA and CDR2 SQIVND (reference sequence). The V end was cut by 1 base, the J end by 3 bases, with 13 bases between. The CDR3 sequence is CASSIGRGASYEQYF. The CDR3 DNA sequence: TGTGCCAGTAGTATAGGCAGGGGGGCCAGCTACGAGCAGTACTTC.

This chain joins TRBV9 and TRBJ2-2; 7 positions match TRBD2. The CDR3 consists of 17 residues. The J segment lost 0 bases and the V segment lost 4 bases, leaving 9 bases of the junction unmatched. Germline V lookup: CDR1 SGDLS, CDR2 YYNGEE. CDR3 loop: CASSQPIGRPNTGELFF. The CDR3 DNA reads TGTGCCAGCAGCCAACCCATCGGGAGGCCGAACACCGGGGAGCTGTTTTTT. Drawing the rest from reference TRBV9 and TRBJ2-2, the complete variable domain is DSGVTQTPKHLITATGQRVTLRCSPRSGDLSVYWYQQSLDQGLQFLIQYYNGEERAKGNILERFSAQQFPDLHSELNLSSLELGDSALYFCASSQPIGRPNTGELFFGEGSRLTVL.

The rearrangement uses TRBV5-1 and TRBJ2-7; 7 bases match TRBD1. V shed 0 bases and J 2 bases; nucleotides not matched to a gene: 2. CDR1 SGHRS and CDR2 YFSETQ come from the germline V gene. This CDR3 region has 14 residues. CDR3 sequence reads: CASSLDRGPYEQYF. In DNA, the CDR3 is TGCGCCAGCAGCTTGGACAGGGGTCCCTACGAGCAGTACTTC.

The V call is TRBV7-9, the J call TRBJ2-7, with 7 bases fitting TRBD2. The CDR3 has 12 residues. Germline lookup yields CDR1 SEHNR and CDR2 FQNEAQ (reference sequence). The V segment lost 8 bases and the J segment 5 bases; nucleotides outside the gene matches: 6. CDR3 residues: CASSGGTNEQYF. CDR3 DNA sequence: TGTGCCAGCTCAGGCGGGACTAACGAGCAGTACTTC.

The chain employs TRBV5-4 and TRBJ1-6, with D perhaps TRBD1 (6 bases). The germline CDR1 and CDR2 sequences are SGHNT and YYREEE (reference sequence). V dropped 4 bases and J dropped 2 bases, with 10 bases sitting between them. The CDR3 spans 15 residues. The CDR3 protein is CASSQQGTYNSPLHF. The DNA for the CDR3 is TGTGCCAGCAGCCAACAGGGCACCTATAATTCACCCCTCCACTTT.

The J gene is TRBJ1-2, the V gene TRBV28; D remains ambiguous. Trimming shortened V by 8 bases and J by 7 bases, and 14 bases separated the two germline ends. Germline V gene lookup returns CDR1 MDHEN and CDR2 SYDVKM. The CDR3 has 12 residues. CDR3 sequence (DNA): TGTGCCAGCTCTCCACAGCATGGTGGCTACACCTTC. Amino acid sequence: CASSPQHGGYTF.

V is TRBV9 and J is TRBJ2-1, with TRBD2 identical over 8 bases. CDR1 SGDLS and CDR2 YYNGEE come from the germline V gene. This CDR3 is built from 16 residues. V shed 4 bases and J 8 bases; nucleotides not matched to a gene: 14. The CDR3 nucleotides read TGTGCCAGCAGCATCTCTCGGGGGGGCCCGGAGCATGAGCAGTTCTTC. This translates into CASSISRGGPEHEQFF.